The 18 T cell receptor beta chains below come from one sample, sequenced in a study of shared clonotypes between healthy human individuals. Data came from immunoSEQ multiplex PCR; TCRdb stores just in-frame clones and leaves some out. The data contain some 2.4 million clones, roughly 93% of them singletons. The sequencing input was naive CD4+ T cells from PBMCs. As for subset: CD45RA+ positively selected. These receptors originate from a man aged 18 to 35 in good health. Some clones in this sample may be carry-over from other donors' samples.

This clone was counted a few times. CDR3 sequence reads: CASSPRRYTGELFF. In DNA form, the CDR3 reads TGTGCCAGCAGCCCTCGTCGGTACACCGGGGAGCTGTTTTTT. The rearrangement links TRBV9 to TRBJ2-2; D not resolved. The CDR3 totals 14 residues. Germline V gene sequence: CDR1 SGDLS, CDR2 YYNGEE. V gave up 4 bases and J gave up 3 bases, with 10 bases separating them.

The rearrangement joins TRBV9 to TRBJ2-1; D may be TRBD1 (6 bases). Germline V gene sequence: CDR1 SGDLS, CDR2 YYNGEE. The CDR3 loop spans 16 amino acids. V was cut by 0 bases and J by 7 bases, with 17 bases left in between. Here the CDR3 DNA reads TGTGCCAGCAGCGTAGGGACCACCTCTAGGGGGAATGAGCAGTTCTTC. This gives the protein CASSVGTTSRGNEQFF.

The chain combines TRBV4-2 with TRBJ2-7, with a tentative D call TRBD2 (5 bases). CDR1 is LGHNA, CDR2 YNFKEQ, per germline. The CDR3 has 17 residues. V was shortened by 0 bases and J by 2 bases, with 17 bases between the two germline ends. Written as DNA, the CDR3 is TGTGCCAGCAGCCAAGATCGCTTCAGCGGCAACCCCTACGAGCAGTACTTC. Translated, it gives CASSQDRFSGNPYEQYF.

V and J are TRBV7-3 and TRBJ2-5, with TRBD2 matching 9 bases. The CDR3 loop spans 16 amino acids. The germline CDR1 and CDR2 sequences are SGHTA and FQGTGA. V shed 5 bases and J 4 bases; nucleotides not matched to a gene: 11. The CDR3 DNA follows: TGTGCCAGCAGCCCCATGGGAGCGGGAGGAATAGAGACCCAGTACTTC. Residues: CASSPMGAGGIETQYF.

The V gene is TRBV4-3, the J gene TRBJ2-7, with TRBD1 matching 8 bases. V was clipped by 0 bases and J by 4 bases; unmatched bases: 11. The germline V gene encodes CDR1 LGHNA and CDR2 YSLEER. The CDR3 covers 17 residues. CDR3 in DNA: TGCGCCAGCAGCCAAGATGTAAGGACAGGGTATAGATACGAGCAGTACTTC. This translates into CASSQDVRTGYRYEQYF.

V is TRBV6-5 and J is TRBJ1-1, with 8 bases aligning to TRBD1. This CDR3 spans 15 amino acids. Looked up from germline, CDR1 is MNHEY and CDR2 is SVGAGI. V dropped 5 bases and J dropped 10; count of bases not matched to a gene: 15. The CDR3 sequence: CASSGRSTGGESAFF. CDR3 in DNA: TGTGCCAGCAGTGGGAGAAGCACAGGGGGAGAGTCAGCTTTCTTT.

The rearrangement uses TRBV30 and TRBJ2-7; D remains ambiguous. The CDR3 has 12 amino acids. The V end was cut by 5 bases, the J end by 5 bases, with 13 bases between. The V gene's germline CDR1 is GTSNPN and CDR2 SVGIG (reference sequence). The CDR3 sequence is CAWLAGSHEQYF. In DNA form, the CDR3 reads TGTGCCTGGCTGGCCGGTTCCCACGAGCAGTACTTC.

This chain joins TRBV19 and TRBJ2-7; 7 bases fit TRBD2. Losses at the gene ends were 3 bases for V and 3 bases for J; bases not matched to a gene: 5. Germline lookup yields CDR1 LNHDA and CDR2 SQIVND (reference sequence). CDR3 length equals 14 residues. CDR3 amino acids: CASSMGGVRYEQYF. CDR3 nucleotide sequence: TGTGCCAGTAGTATGGGGGGGGTCCGCTACGAGCAGTACTTC.

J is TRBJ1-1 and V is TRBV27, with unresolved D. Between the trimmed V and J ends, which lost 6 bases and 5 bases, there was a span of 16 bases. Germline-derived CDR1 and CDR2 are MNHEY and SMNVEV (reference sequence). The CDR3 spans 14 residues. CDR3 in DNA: TGTGCCAGCAGCCCCACAGTCCCGTGGACTGAAGCTTTCTTT. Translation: CASSPTVPWTEAFF.

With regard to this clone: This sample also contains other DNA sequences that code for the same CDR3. CDR3 amino acids: CASSITNTEAFF. Written as DNA, the CDR3 is TGTGCCAGTAGTATCACCAACACTGAAGCTTTCTTT. The chain links TRBV19 to TRBJ1-1; D unclear. The V end was cut by 3 bases, the J end by 2 bases, with 4 bases between. Germline loops: CDR1 LNHDA, CDR2 SQIVND (reference sequence). The CDR3 has 12 residues.

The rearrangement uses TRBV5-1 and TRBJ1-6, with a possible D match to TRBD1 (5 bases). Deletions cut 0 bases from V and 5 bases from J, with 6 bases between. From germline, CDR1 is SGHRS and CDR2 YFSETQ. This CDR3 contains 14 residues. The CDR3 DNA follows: TGCGCCAGCAGCTTGGTACAGGATAATTCACCCCTCCACTTT. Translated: CASSLVQDNSPLHF. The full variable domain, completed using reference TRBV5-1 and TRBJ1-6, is KAGVTQTPRYLIKTRGQQVTLSCSPISGHRSVSWYQQTPGQGLQFLFEYFSETQRNKGNFPGRFSGRQFSNSRSEMNVSTLELGDSALYLCASSLVQDNSPLHFGNGTRLTVT.

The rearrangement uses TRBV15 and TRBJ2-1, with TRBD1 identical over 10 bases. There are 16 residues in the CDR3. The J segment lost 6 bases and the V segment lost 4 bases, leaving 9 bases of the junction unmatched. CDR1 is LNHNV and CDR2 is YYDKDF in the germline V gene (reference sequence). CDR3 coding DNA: TGTGCCACCAGCACGACCGGGACAGGGGCCCTCAATGAGCAGTTCTTC. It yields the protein CATSTTGTGALNEQFF.

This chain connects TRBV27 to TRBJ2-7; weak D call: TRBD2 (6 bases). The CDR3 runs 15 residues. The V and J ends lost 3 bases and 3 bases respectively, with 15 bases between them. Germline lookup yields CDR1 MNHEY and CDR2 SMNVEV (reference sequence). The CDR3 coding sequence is TGTGCCAGCAGTTTCACGGGACTTCGAGGCTACGAGCAGTACTTC. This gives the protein CASSFTGLRGYEQYF.

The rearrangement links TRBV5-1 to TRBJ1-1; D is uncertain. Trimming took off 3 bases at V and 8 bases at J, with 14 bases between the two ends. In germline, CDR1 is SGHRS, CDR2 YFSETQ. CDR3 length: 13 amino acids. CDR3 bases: TGCGCCAGCAGCTCCTTAGGCGGGCCCGAAGCTTTCTTT. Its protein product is CASSSLGGPEAFF.

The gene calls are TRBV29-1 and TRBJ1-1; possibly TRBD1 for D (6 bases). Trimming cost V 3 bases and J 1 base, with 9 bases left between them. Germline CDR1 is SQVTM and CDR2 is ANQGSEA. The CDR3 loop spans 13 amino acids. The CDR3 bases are TGCAGCGTTGACAAGGGGGGGAACACTGAAGCTTTCTTT. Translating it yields CSVDKGGNTEAFF.

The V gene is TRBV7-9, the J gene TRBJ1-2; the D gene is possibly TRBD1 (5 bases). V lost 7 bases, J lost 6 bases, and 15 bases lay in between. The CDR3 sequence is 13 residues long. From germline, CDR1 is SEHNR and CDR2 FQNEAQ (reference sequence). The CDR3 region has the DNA TGTGCCAGCAACGAGGGACCATCTAATGGCTACACCTTC. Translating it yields CASNEGPSNGYTF.

The CDR3 coding sequence is TGTGCCAGCAGTGTGTGGACTTGGGCCTCTGGAAACACCATATATTTT. As protein: CASSVWTWASGNTIYF. V gene TRBV6-1 combines with J gene TRBJ1-3; D is unclear. The CDR3 is 16 residues long. The ends were cut back, 4 bases at V and 0 bases at J, with 13 bases in the middle. Germline values: CDR1 MNHNS, CDR2 SASEGT.

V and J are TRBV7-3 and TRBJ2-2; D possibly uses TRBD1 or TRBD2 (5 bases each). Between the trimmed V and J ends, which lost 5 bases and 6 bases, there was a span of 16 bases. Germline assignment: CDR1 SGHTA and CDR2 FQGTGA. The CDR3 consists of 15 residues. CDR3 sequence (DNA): TGTGCCAGCAGCCCGGGGCCCAATCTGGCCGGGGAGCTGTTTTTT. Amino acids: CASSPGPNLAGELFF. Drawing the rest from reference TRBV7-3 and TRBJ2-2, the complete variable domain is GAGVSQTPSNKVTEKGKYVELRCDPISGHTALYWYRQSLGQGPEFLIYFQGTGAADDSGLPNDRFFAVRPEGSVSTLKIQRTERGDSAVYLCASSPGPNLAGELFFGEGSRLTVL.